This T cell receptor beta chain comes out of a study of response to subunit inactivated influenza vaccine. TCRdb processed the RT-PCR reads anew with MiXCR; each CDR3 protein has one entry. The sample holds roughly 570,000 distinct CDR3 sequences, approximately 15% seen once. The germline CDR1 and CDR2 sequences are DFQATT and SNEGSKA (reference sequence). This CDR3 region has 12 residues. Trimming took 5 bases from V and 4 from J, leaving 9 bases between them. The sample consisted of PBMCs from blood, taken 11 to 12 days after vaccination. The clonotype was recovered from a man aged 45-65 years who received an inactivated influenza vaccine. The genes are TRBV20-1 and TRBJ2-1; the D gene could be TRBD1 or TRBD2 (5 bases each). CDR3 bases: TGCAGTGCTGGGGGAGTATACAATGAGCAGTTCTTC. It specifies CSAGGVYNEQFF.